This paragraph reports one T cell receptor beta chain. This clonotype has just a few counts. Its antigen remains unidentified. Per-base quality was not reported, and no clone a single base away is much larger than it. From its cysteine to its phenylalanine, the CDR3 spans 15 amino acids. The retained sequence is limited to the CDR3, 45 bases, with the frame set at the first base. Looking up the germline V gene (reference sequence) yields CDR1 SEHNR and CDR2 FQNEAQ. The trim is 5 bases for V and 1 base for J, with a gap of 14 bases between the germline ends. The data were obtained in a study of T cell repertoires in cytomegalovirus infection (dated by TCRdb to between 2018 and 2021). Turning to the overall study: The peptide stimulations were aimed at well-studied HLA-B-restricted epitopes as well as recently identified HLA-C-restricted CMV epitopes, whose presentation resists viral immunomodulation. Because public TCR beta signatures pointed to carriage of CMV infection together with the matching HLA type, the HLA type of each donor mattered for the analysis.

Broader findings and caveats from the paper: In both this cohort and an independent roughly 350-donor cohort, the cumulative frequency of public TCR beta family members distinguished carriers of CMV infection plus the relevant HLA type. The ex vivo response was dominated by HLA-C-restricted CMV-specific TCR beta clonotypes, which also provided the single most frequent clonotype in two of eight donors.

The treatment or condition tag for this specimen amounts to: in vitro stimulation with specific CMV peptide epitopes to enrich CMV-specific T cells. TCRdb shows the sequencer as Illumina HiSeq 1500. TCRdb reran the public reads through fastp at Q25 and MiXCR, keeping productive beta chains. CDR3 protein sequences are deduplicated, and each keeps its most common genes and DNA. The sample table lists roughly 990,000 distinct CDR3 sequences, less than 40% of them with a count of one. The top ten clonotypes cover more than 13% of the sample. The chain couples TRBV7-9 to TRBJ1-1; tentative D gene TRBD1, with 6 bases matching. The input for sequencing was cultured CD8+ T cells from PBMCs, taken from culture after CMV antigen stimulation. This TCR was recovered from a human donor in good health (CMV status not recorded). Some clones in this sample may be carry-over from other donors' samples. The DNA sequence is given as TGTGCCAGCAGCCCTCGACAGGATGGGAACACTGAAGCTTTCTTT. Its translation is CASSPRQDGNTEAFF.